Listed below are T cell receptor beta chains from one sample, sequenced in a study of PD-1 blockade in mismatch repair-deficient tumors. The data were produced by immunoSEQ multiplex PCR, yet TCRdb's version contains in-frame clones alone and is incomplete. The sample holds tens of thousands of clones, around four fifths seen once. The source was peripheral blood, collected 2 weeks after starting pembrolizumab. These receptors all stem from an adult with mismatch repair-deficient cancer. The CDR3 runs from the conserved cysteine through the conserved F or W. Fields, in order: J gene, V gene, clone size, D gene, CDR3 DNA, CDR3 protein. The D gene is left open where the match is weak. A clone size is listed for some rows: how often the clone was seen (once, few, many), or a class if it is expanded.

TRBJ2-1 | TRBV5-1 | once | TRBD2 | TGCGCCAGCAGCCTAATGGGGGTAGCGGGAGATGGTGAGCAGTTCTTC | CASSLMGVAGDGEQFF
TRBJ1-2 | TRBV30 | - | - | TGTGCCTGGAGTATGTCAGGGAGTGGCTACACCTTC | CAWSMSGSGYTF
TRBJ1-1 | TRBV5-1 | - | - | TGCGCCAGCAGCTCAACCAAAGACATGGCTTTCTTT | CASSSTKDMAFF
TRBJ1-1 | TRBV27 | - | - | TGTGCCAGCAGGGGGGGTACTGAAGCTTTCTTT | CASRGGTEAFF
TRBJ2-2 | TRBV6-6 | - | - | TGTGCCAGCAGTTACGGTCTTATGGGCGGGGAGCTGTTTTTT | CASSYGLMGGELFF
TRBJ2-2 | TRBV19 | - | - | TGTGCCAGTAGTACGACGGACACGTCCACCGGGGAGCTGTTTTTT | CASSTTDTSTGELFF
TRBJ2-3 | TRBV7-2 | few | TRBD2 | TGTGCCAGCAGCCCCCTGACTAGCGGGAGGAGATCGGATACGCAGTATTTT | CASSPLTSGRRSDTQYF
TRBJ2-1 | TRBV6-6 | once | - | TGTGCCAGCAGTTACACCCGGGATGAGCAGTTCTTC | CASSYTRDEQFF
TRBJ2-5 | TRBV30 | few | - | TGTGCCTGGAGTGTTGGCGGGGAGACCCAGTACTTC | CAWSVGGETQYF
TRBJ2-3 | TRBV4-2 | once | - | TGTGCCAGCAGCCGCCGGGCAGGCGACACAGATACGCAGTATTTT | CASSRRAGDTDTQYF
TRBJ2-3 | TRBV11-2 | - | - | TGTGCCAGCAGCACACTTAGCGGAGGACCCACAGATACGCAGTATTTT | CASSTLSGGPTDTQYF
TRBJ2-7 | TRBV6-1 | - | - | TGTGCCAGCAGTTTCCGGGCTAGTGGCTACGAGCAGTACTTC | CASSFRASGYEQYF
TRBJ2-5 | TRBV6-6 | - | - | TGTGCCAGCAGGGTAGGGGTGGAACAGACCCAGTACTTC | CASRVGVEQTQYF
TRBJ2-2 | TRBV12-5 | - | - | TGTGCTAGTGGTTTTAAGGCAGCCTGGGGCGGGGAGCTGTTTTTT | CASGFKAAWGGELFF
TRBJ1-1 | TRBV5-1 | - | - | TGCGCCAGCAGCCGGGACAAGAACACTGAAGCTTTCTTT | CASSRDKNTEAFF
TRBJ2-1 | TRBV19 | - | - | TGTGCCAGTAGTTGGGACGTGAGCTCCTACAATGAGCAGTTCTTC | CASSWDVSSYNEQFF
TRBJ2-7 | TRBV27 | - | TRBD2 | TGTGCCAGCAGCCCTAGCGGGAGGGCCAGCGAGCAGTACTTC | CASSPSGRASEQYF
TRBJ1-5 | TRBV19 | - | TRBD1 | TGTGCCAGTAGTCCGACAGGGTATGGCAATAGCAATCAGCCCCAGCATTTT | CASSPTGYGNSNQPQHF
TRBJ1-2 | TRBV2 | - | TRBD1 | TGTGCCAGCAGTGGTCGACAGGGGAGCTATGGCTACACCTTC | CASSGRQGSYGYTF
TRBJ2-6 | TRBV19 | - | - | TGTGCCAGTAGTTTTAACAGCCCCTCTGGGGCCAACGTCCTGACTTTC | CASSFNSPSGANVLTF
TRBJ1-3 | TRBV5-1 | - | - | TGCGCCAGCAGCCCCGGGGGTTTACAGCAAACCTCTGGAAACACCATATATTTT | CASSPGGLQQTSGNTIYF
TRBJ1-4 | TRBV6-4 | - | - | TGTGCCAGCAGTGCCCTCGGGGGGACTAATGAAAAACTGTTTTTT | CASSALGGTNEKLFF
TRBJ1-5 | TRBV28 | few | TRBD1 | TGTGCCAGCAGTCCGGGACAGTTGGATCAGCCCCAGCATTTT | CASSPGQLDQPQHF
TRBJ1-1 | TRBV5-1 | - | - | TGCGCCAGCAGCTTGAATGGTGACGCCCCTGAAGCTTTCTTT | CASSLNGDAPEAFF
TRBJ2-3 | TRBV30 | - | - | TGTGCCTGGAGTCAGGGCTTCACAGATACGCAGTATTTT | CAWSQGFTDTQYF
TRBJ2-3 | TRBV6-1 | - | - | TGTGCCAGCAGTTTGACAACCACAGATACGCAGTATTTT | CASSLTTTDTQYF
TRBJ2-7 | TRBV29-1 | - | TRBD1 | TGCAGCGTTGAAGGTACAGGGGCATCTCCTTCCTACGGGCAGTACTTC | CSVEGTGASPSYGQYF
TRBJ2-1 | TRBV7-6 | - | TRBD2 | TGTGCCAGCAGCTCCCTAGCGGGAGGATACAATGAGCAGTTCTTC | CASSSLAGGYNEQFF
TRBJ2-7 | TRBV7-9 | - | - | TGTGCCAGCAGCTCACTAGCCGGGAGATATGACGAGCAGTACTTC | CASSSLAGRYDEQYF
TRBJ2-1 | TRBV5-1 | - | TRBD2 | TGCGCCAGCAGCCTGGGAGTTACCTGGGGGGGATCCTACAATGAGCAGTTCTTC | CASSLGVTWGGSYNEQFF
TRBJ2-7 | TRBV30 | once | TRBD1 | TGTGCCTGGAGTCCGGGACAGGGGGTTTCCGAGCAGTACTTC | CAWSPGQGVSEQYF
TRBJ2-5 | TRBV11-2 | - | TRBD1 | TGTGCCAGCAGCCCAGGGACAGTCAAGAGGACCCAGTACTTC | CASSPGTVKRTQYF
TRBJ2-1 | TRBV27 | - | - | TGTGCCAGCAGTTTAAGGTCCTCCGGGACACTTTACAATGAGCAGTTCTTC | CASSLRSSGTLYNEQFF
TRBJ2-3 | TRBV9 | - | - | TGTGCCAGCAGCGACACAGATACGCAGTATTTT | CASSDTDTQYF
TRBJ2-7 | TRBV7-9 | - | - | TGTGCCAGCAGCATCGCCCGGGACACCTCACCCTACGAGCAGTACTTC | CASSIARDTSPYEQYF
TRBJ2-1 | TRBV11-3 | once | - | TGTGCCAGCAGCTTAGATCCCACTGAGGAGTGGTTCTTC | CASSLDPTEEWFF
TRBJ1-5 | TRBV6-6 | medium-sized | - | TGTGCCAGCACCCAACCAAGTCAGCCCCAGCATTTT | CASTQPSQPQHF
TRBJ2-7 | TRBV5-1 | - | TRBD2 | TGCGCCAGCAGCCCCGAAGGACCTAGCGGGAGAGTCGACGAGCAGTACTTC | CASSPEGPSGRVDEQYF
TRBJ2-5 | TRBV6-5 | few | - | TGTGCCAGCAGTTACCAGGCTGTAAAGGAGACCCAGTACTTC | CASSYQAVKETQYF
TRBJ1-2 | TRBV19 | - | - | TGTGCCAGTAGTATTAATGGTGCTAGAGGAGGCTACACCTTC | CASSINGARGGYTF
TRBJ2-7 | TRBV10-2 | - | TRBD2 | TGCGCCAGCAGCCCTAGCGGGAGAGGCTACGAGCAGTACTTC | CASSPSGRGYEQYF
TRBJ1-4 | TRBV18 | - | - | TGTGCCAGCTCTCCGCGGAGGGCTAATGAAAAACTGTTTTTT | CASSPRRANEKLFF
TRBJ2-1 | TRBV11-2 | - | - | TGTGCCAGCAGCTTACTTCGGGGGTCCTCCTACAATGAGCAGTTCTTC | CASSLLRGSSYNEQFF
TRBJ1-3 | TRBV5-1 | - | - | TGCGCCAGCAGCTTGGCCGGGGGCAGCCGTGGAAACACCATATATTTT | CASSLAGGSRGNTIYF
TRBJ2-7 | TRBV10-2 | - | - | TGCGCTAGCAGTGAAACGCGGTACGAGCAGTACTTC | CASSETRYEQYF
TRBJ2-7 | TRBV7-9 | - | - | TGTGCCAGCAGCTTAGTCCTTGGGGTGAACGAGCAGTACTTC | CASSLVLGVNEQYF
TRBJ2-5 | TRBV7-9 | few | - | TGTGCCAGCAGCCAGATAGCGGCGGCCCTGGAGACCCAGTACTTC | CASSQIAAALETQYF
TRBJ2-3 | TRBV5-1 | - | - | TGCGCCAGCAGCGGGTACAGGGTGGATACGCAGTATTTT | CASSGYRVDTQYF
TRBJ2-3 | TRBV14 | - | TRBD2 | TGTGCCAGCAGCCTCACTAGCGGGAATATTGTCGCAGATACGCAGTATTTT | CASSLTSGNIVADTQYF
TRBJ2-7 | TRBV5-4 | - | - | TGTGCCAGCAGCTTGTCTACGCGGGAAAGGTCGTTAAGGGAGCAGTACTTC | CASSLSTRERSLREQYF
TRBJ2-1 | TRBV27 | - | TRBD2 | TGTGCCAGCAGTTCCGGGACTAGTAATTACAATGAGCAGTTCTTC | CASSSGTSNYNEQFF
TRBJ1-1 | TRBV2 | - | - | TGTGCCAGCAGTGAACAAGGGGGGAACACTGAAGCTTTCTTT | CASSEQGGNTEAFF
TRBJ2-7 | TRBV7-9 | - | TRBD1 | TGTGCCAGCAACATCAGGGGGCCCACCTACGAGCAGTACTTC | CASNIRGPTYEQYF
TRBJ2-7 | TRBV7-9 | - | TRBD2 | TGTGCCAGCAGCTTAGCGGGACTAGAACTCGAGCAGTACTTC | CASSLAGLELEQYF